These 26 T cell receptor beta chains originate from one sample sequenced in a study of vaccination and CD4 T cells after COVID-19 (dated by TCRdb to the early 2020s). Library preparation was by PCR. The instrument was an Illumina iSeq 100. TCR sequencing of DNA from cultured CD4+ T cells used the Oncomine TCR Beta short-read assay at the Johns Hopkins FTIC core. TCRdb reran the public reads through fastp at Q25 and MiXCR, keeping productive beta chains. Each CDR3 protein appears once, grouped with its most common genes and DNA. Across this sample there are 12,000 or so distinct CDR3 sequences, with around two fifths seen only once. The ten largest clonotypes hold more than 20% of the sample. Their recognized antigens are unknown. The treatment or condition label corresponds to: approximately nine-day PBMC culture with coronavirus spike peptide pools or control peptides (ViraFEST assay). Sample: cultured CD4+ T cells from blood. These receptors were collected from a human donor with COVID-19.

The table lists this clonotype with a few counts. The chain combines TRBV10-3 with TRBJ2-6; 9 positions agree with TRBD1. V shed 3 bases, J shed 2 bases, and the junction held 5 bases outside the gene matches. Per germline, CDR1 ENHRY and CDR2 SYGVKD. The CDR3 extends over 17 amino acids. CDR3 loop: CAISDGTGKAGANVLTF. The CDR3 DNA follows: TGTGCCATCAGTGACGGGACAGGGAAAGCTGGGGCCAACGTCCTGACTTTC.

The chain carries TRBV7-2 and TRBJ1-2, with D possibly matching TRBD1 (5 bases). The CDR3 sequence is 15 residues long. Trimming left V 5 bases short and J 8 bases short, with 21 bases between. The germline CDR1 and CDR2 sequences are SGHTA and FQGNSA. The CDR3 DNA sequence: TGTGCCAGCAGCCCCCGGGCTTCCTGGGGGGGGGGCTACACCTTC. Amino acid sequence: CASSPRASWGGGYTF.

The rearrangement joins TRBV19 to TRBJ1-2; maybe TRBD1 (6 bases). CDR3 length: 14 residues. Trimming took off 7 bases at V and 6 bases at J, with 18 bases between the two ends. Germline CDR1 reads LNHDA; CDR2 reads SQIVND (reference sequence). In DNA, the CDR3 is TGTGCCAGTACTGAAGGGGGGTTCAGAGATGGCTACACCTTC. Protein sequence: CASTEGGFRDGYTF.

V and J are TRBV11-3 and TRBJ1-1; TRBD1 matches at 8 bases. The CDR3 covers 15 residues. Germline loops: CDR1 SGHNT, CDR2 YENEEA. Trimming at V came to 1 base and at J to 1 base, leaving 2 bases not matched to a gene. The CDR3 protein is CASSLGQGANTEAFF. CDR3 DNA sequence: TGTGCCAGCAGCTTAGGTCAGGGGGCGAACACTGAAGCTTTCTTT.

This clonotype was observed a single time. The V call is TRBV9, the J call TRBJ1-2; D unclear. The CDR3 has 12 amino acids. V was clipped by 3 bases and J by 5 bases, with 8 bases between them. The V gene's germline CDR1 is SGDLS and CDR2 YYNGEE. The CDR3 protein is CASSENGYGYTF. The CDR3 DNA is TGTGCCAGCAGCGAGAACGGGTATGGCTACACCTTC. Using reference TRBV9 and TRBJ1-2 for the parts outside the CDR3, the full variable domain is DSGVTQTPKHLITATGQRVTLRCSPRSGDLSVYWYQQSLDQGLQFLIQYYNGEERAKGNILERFSAQQFPDLHSELNLSSLELGDSALYFCASSENGYGYTFGSGTRLTVV.

This chain links TRBV2 with TRBJ1-1, with TRBD1 as a possible D gene (5 bases). V lost 2 bases, J lost 5 bases, and 12 bases lay in between. The CDR3 is 14 residues long. The germline gives CDR1 SNHLY, CDR2 FYNNEI. The CDR3, as DNA: TGTGCCAGCAGTGAATGGGGCAGAAGTACTGAAGCTTTCTTT. This encodes CASSEWGRSTEAFF.

V and J are TRBV11-2 and TRBJ1-2; D possibly corresponds to TRBD1 (6 bases). V lost 7 bases and J 8 bases, leaving 20 bases between the germline ends. CDR3 length equals 14 residues. Germline V gene sequence: CDR1 SGHAT, CDR2 FQNNGV. For the CDR3, the DNA is TGTGCCAGCACTAAAGAACAGGGCGGCAGGGGCTACACCTTC. Protein product: CASTKEQGGRGYTF.

The genes are TRBV5-4 and TRBJ2-3; D unresolved. The CDR3 sequence is 15 residues long. Germline values: CDR1 SGHNT, CDR2 YYREEE (reference sequence). V lost 4 bases and J 0 bases, leaving 12 bases between the germline ends. The CDR3 is CASSLRTPSTDTQYF. The CDR3 nucleotides read TGTGCCAGCAGCCTTCGCACCCCTAGCACAGATACGCAGTATTTT. Based on the CDR3 plus reference TRBV5-4 and TRBJ2-3, the full variable domain is ETGVTQSPTHLIKTRGQQVTLRCSSQSGHNTVSWYQQALGQGPQFIFQYYREEENGRGNFPPRFSGLQFPNYSSELNVNALELDDSALYLCASSLRTPSTDTQYFGPGTRLTVL.

The chain recombines TRBV2 with TRBJ1-4, with a tentative D call TRBD1 (6 bases). Per the germline V gene, CDR1 is SNHLY and CDR2 is FYNNEI. With 6 bases removed from V and 7 bases from J, the gap between germline ends came to 18 bases. The CDR3 contains 15 residues. In DNA form, the CDR3 reads TGTGCCAGCAGGCCTATCCGGGACACCGGTGAAAAACTGTTTTTT. Translating gives CASRPIRDTGEKLFF.

About this clonotype: The junction does not match germline at one end; this may be a read error. The rearrangement joins TRBV7-7 to TRBJ2-2; D call uncertain. The CDR3 has 13 amino acids. Germline V CDR1 and CDR2: SSHAT, FNYEAQ (reference sequence). The CDR3 DNA reads as TGTGCTAGCAGCGCTTATATCACCGGGGAGCTGTTTTTT. This gives the protein CASSAYITGELFF.

A few counts support this clonotype. The genes are TRBV11-2 and TRBJ2-2; 10 nucleotides line up with TRBD2. The CDR3 totals 13 residues. The J segment lost 9 bases and the V segment lost 7 bases, leaving 5 bases of the junction unmatched. Germline V lookup: CDR1 SGHAT, CDR2 FQNNGV. The CDR3 nucleotides read TGTGCCAGCATCATTAGCGGGGGGCGGGAGCTGTTTTTT. Protein sequence: CASIISGGRELFF.

The V and J genes are TRBV6-1 and TRBJ1-4; D is perhaps TRBD1 (5 bases). This CDR3 comprises 12 residues. The V end was cut by 1 base, the J end by 13 bases, with 10 bases between. CDR1 and CDR2 from the germline V gene are MNHNS and SASEGT. CDR3 DNA sequence: TGTGCCAGCAGTGAAGGCAGACAGCCACTGTTTTTT. Encoded protein: CASSEGRQPLFF.

This clonotype was seen more than once but under ten times. The chain carries TRBV6-1 and TRBJ2-4; 8 nucleotides match TRBD2. CDR3 length: 14 amino acids. The V and J ends lost 7 bases and 3 bases, in that order; junction bases with no gene match: 5. Germline V gene lookup returns CDR1 MNHNS and CDR2 SASEGT. The chain's CDR3 is CASTTGGGKNIQYF. The DNA for the CDR3 is TGTGCCAGCACTACGGGGGGGGGCAAAAACATTCAGTACTTC.

This chain links TRBV4-2 with TRBJ1-2, with a tentative D call TRBD1 (6 bases). Looked up from germline, CDR1 is LGHNA and CDR2 is YNFKEQ. There are 17 residues in the CDR3. The germline V and J ends were trimmed by 1 base and 3 bases, with 18 bases remaining between them. CDR3: CASSQGPRQDKYYGYTF. CDR3 DNA sequence: TGTGCCAGCAGCCAAGGCCCCCGACAGGATAAATACTATGGCTACACCTTC.

This clonotype was counted a few times. The chain couples TRBV19 to TRBJ1-6, with D maybe TRBD1 (6 bases). CDR1 and CDR2 from the germline V gene are LNHDA and SQIVND (reference sequence). There are 15 residues in the CDR3. V was trimmed by 6 bases and J by 7 bases, leaving 16 bases between them. The CDR3 sequence: CASSDRSATNSPLHF. CDR3 nucleotide sequence: TGTGCCAGTAGCGACAGGTCAGCAACCAATTCACCCCTCCACTTT.

The chain links TRBV6-2 or TRBV6-3 to TRBJ2-1, with D possibly TRBD2 on 7 matching bases. The CDR3 has 14 residues. The germline V and J ends were trimmed by 4 bases and 4 bases, with 11 bases remaining between them. In germline, CDR1 is MNHEY, CDR2 SVGEGT. CDR3 amino acids: CASSLRGGYNEQFF. The DNA of the CDR3 is TGTGCCAGCAGTTTGAGGGGGGGGTACAATGAGCAGTTCTTC.

This clonotype was seen a handful of times. The chain has TRBV6-2 or TRBV6-3 and TRBJ1-1, with D unresolved. V lost 6 bases to trimming and J lost 1 base, with 9 bases between them. The CDR3 is made up of 13 amino acids. Germline CDR1 and CDR2: MNHEY and SVGEGT. The CDR3, as DNA: TGTGCCAGCAGGGAGGATGGGAACACTGAAGCTTTCTTT. As protein: CASREDGNTEAFF.

The rearrangement joins TRBV28 to TRBJ2-5; D gene ambiguous. In germline, CDR1 is MDHEN, CDR2 SYDVKM. There are 14 residues in the CDR3. Trimming removed 4 bases from V and 7 bases from J, with 16 bases in between. This chain's CDR3 is CASSSGRTPGTQYF. CDR3 bases: TGTGCCAGCAGTTCTGGCCGGACGCCGGGGACCCAGTACTTC. The full variable domain, with the rest looked up from reference TRBV28 and TRBJ2-5, is DVKVTQSSRYLVKRTGEKVFLECVQDMDHENMFWYRQDPGLGLRLIYFSYDVKMKEKGDIPEGYSVSREKKERFSLILESASTNQTSMYLCASSSGRTPGTQYFGPGTRLLVL.

This clonotype was observed a few times. The chain has TRBV6-1 and TRBJ2-5; TRBD2 agrees at 11 bases. The V and J ends lost 5 bases and 4 bases, in that order; junction bases with no gene match: 9. Germline CDR1 reads MNHNS; CDR2 reads SASEGT. The CDR3 contains 16 residues. The CDR3 spells CASSRAKTSGVETQYF. CDR3 nucleotide sequence: TGTGCCAGCAGTCGCGCGAAGACTAGCGGGGTAGAGACCCAGTACTTC.

This clonotype was counted only a few times. The rearrangement links TRBV27 to TRBJ2-2, with TRBD1 as a possible D gene (6 bases). The CDR3 length is 16 residues. V was cut by 0 bases and J by 4 bases, with 12 bases left in between. Germline-derived CDR1 and CDR2 are MNHEY and SMNVEV (reference sequence). The CDR3 loop reads CASSLSTTGRTGELFF. CDR3 DNA: TGTGCCAGCAGTTTATCAACGACAGGACGCACCGGGGAGCTGTTTTTT.

This clonotype has only a few counts. The J gene is TRBJ1-2, the V gene TRBV11-2, with 9 bases that match TRBD1. The CDR3 is made up of 15 amino acids. Germline values: CDR1 SGHAT, CDR2 FQNNGV. Trimming cost V 5 bases and J 4 bases; bases outside gene matches: 8. In nucleotides, the CDR3 is TGTGCCAGCAGCCCGGGACAGGGCCCCCGCTATGGCTACACCTTC. Its translation is CASSPGQGPRYGYTF.

The genes are TRBV29-1 and TRBJ2-2, with 8 nucleotides matching TRBD1. The V gene end was trimmed by 3 bases and the J gene end by 0 bases; junction bases not matched to a gene: 9. The germline V gene encodes CDR1 SQVTM and CDR2 ANQGSEA. The CDR3 sequence is 17 residues long. CDR3 in amino acids: CSVEMGQGASNTGELFF. For the CDR3, the DNA is TGCAGCGTTGAGATGGGGCAGGGGGCATCGAACACCGGGGAGCTGTTTTTT.

This rearrangement joins TRBV28 to TRBJ1-3; D is possibly TRBD1 (6 bases). The CDR3 is 14 residues long. Trimming removed 3 bases at V and 4 bases at J, with 10 bases between. The germline gives CDR1 MDHEN, CDR2 SYDVKM. CDR3 nucleotides: TGTGCCAGCAGTTTCAGGGGTCGGGGAAACACCATATATTTT. It specifies CASSFRGRGNTIYF.

About this clonotype itself: Germline and junction disagree at one end, which may indicate a read error. The chain carries TRBV7-7 and TRBJ2-2; the match to TRBD1 covers 8 bases. CDR1 is SSHAT and CDR2 is FNYEAQ in the germline V gene (reference sequence). This CDR3 is 18 amino acids long. In DNA, the CDR3 is TGTGCTAGCAGCTCCGTTGTCCTGGGACAGGCCGACACCGGGGAGCTGTTTTTT. It specifies CASSSVVLGQADTGELFF.

Only a few counts were recorded for this clonotype. The chain joins TRBV24-1 to TRBJ2-3; tentatively, D is TRBD2 (7 bases). The germline gives CDR1 KGHDR, CDR2 SFDVKD. The V end lost 4 bases, the J end lost 6 bases, and 22 bases lay between the germline ends. The CDR3 length is 17 residues. In DNA form, the CDR3 reads TGTGCCACCAGTGACCTTCGGGGGGCAGGGAGCGCTGATACGCAGTATTTT. Amino acids: CATSDLRGAGSADTQYF.

The chain joins TRBV7-2 to TRBJ2-7; D possibly corresponds to TRBD1 (6 bases). Germline CDR1 and CDR2: SGHTA and FQGNSA. The CDR3 totals 13 residues. The ends were cut back, 6 bases at V and 1 base at J, with 10 bases in the middle. CDR3 residues: CASREGGSYEQYF. CDR3 nucleotides: TGTGCCAGCAGGGAAGGGGGTTCCTACGAGCAGTACTTC. The full variable domain, in which reference TRBV7-2 and TRBJ2-7 provide the parts outside the CDR3, is GAGVSQSPSNKVTEKGKDVELRCDPISGHTALYWYRQSLGQGLEFLIYFQGNSAPDKSGLPSDRFSAERTGGSVSTLTIQRTQQEDSAVYLCASREGGSYEQYFGPGTRLTVT.